These 27 T cell receptor beta chains came from one sample sequenced in a study of T cell responses to AZD1222 COVID-19 vaccine. TCRdb's copy holds only in-frame clones and misses some; the assay was immunoSEQ multiplex PCR. The sample carries roughly 200,000 clones, roughly 91% recorded once. The source was peripheral blood, collected on day 0 of MenACWY control vaccination. The receptors come from an adult in good health.

The chain couples TRBV13 to TRBJ2-5; TRBD2 matches 13 bases. Germline CDR1 and CDR2: PRHDT and FYEKMQ (reference sequence). V lost 4 bases, J lost 4 bases, and 12 bases stayed unmatched. The CDR3 length is 18 residues. The CDR3 nucleotides read TGTGCCAGCAGCTCGGGGACTAGCGGGGTCACATACCGAGAGACCCAGTACTTC. The encoded protein is CASSSGTSGVTYRETQYF.

The CDR3, as DNA: TGTGCCAGCAGCCTGGGGACAGGGGCTGGGAATGGCTACACCTTC. Translating it yields CASSLGTGAGNGYTF. The chain links TRBV11-2 to TRBJ1-2; 10 positions match TRBD1. The length of the CDR3 is 15 residues. CDR1 SGHAT and CDR2 FQNNGV come from the germline V gene. The trim removed 5 bases at V and 6 bases at J, leaving 9 bases unmatched.

This clone was detected once. The V and J genes are TRBV9 and TRBJ1-2; 7 bases are shared with TRBD1. The CDR3 contains 14 residues. Germline CDR1 reads SGDLS; CDR2 reads YYNGEE. Trimming at V came to 5 bases and at J to 4 bases, leaving 8 bases not matched to a gene. The CDR3 nucleotides are TGTGCCAGCAGTAACAGGGGTTCCCTCTATGGCTACACCTTC. Translated, it gives CASSNRGSLYGYTF.

V gene TRBV27 combines with J gene TRBJ1-4; a possible D gene is TRBD1 (6 bases). Germline V gene lookup returns CDR1 MNHEY and CDR2 SMNVEV (reference sequence). The length of the CDR3 is 15 residues. V gave up 5 bases and J gave up 4 bases, with 14 bases separating them. Here the CDR3 reads CASSGSDSRNEKLFF. The CDR3 DNA reads TGTGCCAGCAGTGGTTCGGACAGCCGTAATGAAAAACTGTTTTTT.

This chain uses TRBV24-1 with TRBJ2-3; 7 bases are a match to TRBD1. The CDR3 loop spans 16 amino acids. The V gene's germline CDR1 is KGHDR and CDR2 SFDVKD. The V segment lost 5 bases and the J segment 1 base; nucleotides outside the gene matches: 8. CDR3 in DNA: TGTGCCACCAGTGGTCCCACAGGGGCCCGCACAGATACGCAGTATTTT. The encoded protein is CATSGPTGARTDTQYF.

The chain has TRBV11-3 and TRBJ2-7; D uncertain. V dropped 3 bases and J dropped 0 bases, with 6 bases sitting between them. Germline loops: CDR1 SGHNT, CDR2 YENEEA. The CDR3 has 13 amino acids. CDR3 in DNA: TGTGCCAGCAGCTTGAGGAGCTCCTACGAGCAGTACTTC. Translation gives CASSLRSSYEQYF.

The gene calls are TRBV7-8 and TRBJ2-5, with 10 bases identical to TRBD1. The V gene's germline CDR1 is SGHVS and CDR2 FQNEAQ. This CDR3 contains 18 residues. Trimming at V came to 4 bases and at J to 5 bases, leaving 16 bases not matched to a gene. DNA for the CDR3: TGTGCCAGCAGCTCGGGACAGGGGAACCCGATGGTCCAGGAGACCCAGTACTTC. It is translated as CASSSGQGNPMVQETQYF.

The CDR3 sequence: CASSERGGMNTEAFF. The CDR3 coding sequence is TGTGCCAGTAGCGAGAGGGGGGGGATGAACACTGAAGCTTTCTTT. This sequence joins TRBV19 and TRBJ1-1, with D possibly matching TRBD1 (6 bases). Germline V gene data show CDR1 as LNHDA and CDR2 as SQIVND (reference sequence). Trimming shortened V by 6 bases and J by 0 bases, and 14 bases separated the two germline ends. The CDR3 extends over 15 amino acids.

The rearrangement joins TRBV3-1 (or the pseudogene TRBV3-2) to TRBJ2-1; TRBD1 matches at 11 bases. CDR1 and CDR2 from the germline V gene are LGHDT and YNNKEL (reference sequence). The CDR3 contains 20 residues. After removal of 4 bases from V and 2 bases from J, the junction contained 16 bases not matched to a gene. This CDR3 is CASSRDTGQGVVGTYNEQFF. DNA of the CDR3: TGTGCCAGCAGCCGAGATACGGGACAGGGGGTAGTCGGAACCTACAATGAGCAGTTCTTC.

The rearrangement uses TRBV7-9 and TRBJ1-2; 8 bases map to TRBD1. This CDR3 contains 16 residues. V lost 2 bases and J lost 2; bases outside the gene matches: 7. CDR1 and CDR2 from the germline V gene are SEHNR and FQNEAQ (reference sequence). CDR3 protein: CASSLLSRQGNYGYTF. DNA for the CDR3: TGTGCCAGCAGCTTACTCAGTCGACAGGGGAACTATGGCTACACCTTC. Together with reference TRBV7-9 and TRBJ1-2, the CDR3 gives the full variable domain: DTGVSQNPRHKITKRGQNVTFRCDPISEHNRLYWYRQTLGQGPEFLTYFQNEAQLEKSRLLSDRFSAERPKGSFSTLEIQRTEQGDSAMYLCASSLLSRQGNYGYTFGSGTRLTVV.

V is TRBV18 and J is TRBJ2-1; 11 positions agree with TRBD1. In germline, CDR1 is KGHSH, CDR2 LQKENI. CDR3 length: 19 residues. The trim removed 4 bases at V and 8 bases at J, leaving 19 bases unmatched. The CDR3 protein is CASSLTRAPPGQGGHEQFF. The CDR3 DNA reads TGTGCCAGCTCACTTACCCGGGCCCCCCCGGGACAGGGGGGTCATGAGCAGTTCTTC.

The chain uses TRBV7-8 and TRBJ1-2; a possible D gene is TRBD1 (6 bases). V was cut by 5 bases and J by 5 bases, with 18 bases left in between. Germline assignment: CDR1 SGHVS and CDR2 FQNEAQ. The length of the CDR3 is 15 residues. CDR3 sequence: CASSRYRAEDYGYTF. DNA of the CDR3: TGTGCCAGCAGCCGATACAGGGCCGAGGATTATGGCTACACCTTC.

The table lists this clone with a few counts. The chain combines TRBV30 with TRBJ1-2, with TRBD1 as a possible D gene (6 bases). The CDR3 has 11 amino acids. Germline V CDR1 and CDR2: GTSNPN, SVGIG (reference sequence). Trimming shortened V by 1 base and J by 13 bases, and 13 bases separated the two germline ends. In DNA form, the CDR3 reads TGTGCCTGGAGTGAGGGACATCCTAGCACCTTC. Its translation: CAWSEGHPSTF.

The rearrangement joins TRBV12-5 to TRBJ1-3; 7 nucleotides agree with TRBD1. V lost 5 bases to trimming and J lost 0 bases; unmatched junction nucleotides: 10. The germline V gene encodes CDR1 LGHNT and CDR2 FRNRAP. The CDR3 consists of 17 residues. CDR3 DNA sequence: TGTGCTAGTGGTACAGGACAGGTGCTTAGCTCTGGAAACACCATATATTTT. This codes for CASGTGQVLSSGNTIYF.

The chain employs TRBV5-6 and TRBJ2-5; 11 nucleotides align to TRBD2. Germline trimming cut 4 bases from V and 3 bases from J; bases unmatched to any gene: 8. The CDR3 consists of 16 residues. Germline CDR1 SGHDT, CDR2 YYEEEE. DNA for the CDR3: TGTGCCAGCAGCCTGGACCCACTAGCGGGGGAAGAGACCCAGTACTTC. This sequence encodes CASSLDPLAGEETQYF.

Written as DNA, the CDR3 is TGCGCCAGCAGCCAAGCCCAGACGATAAACTATGGCTACACCTTC. It codes for CASSQAQTINYGYTF. The chain is built from TRBV4-1 and TRBJ1-2; D remains ambiguous. This CDR3 region has 15 residues. Between the trimmed V and J ends, which lost 1 base and 2 bases, there was a span of 11 bases. Germline V gives CDR1 MGHRA, CDR2 YSYEKL.

The chain carries TRBV20-1 and TRBJ1-6; D is unresolved. Trimming stripped 3 bases from V and 6 bases from J, with 9 bases between. From germline, CDR1 is DFQATT and CDR2 SNEGSKA (reference sequence). This CDR3 has 13 amino acids. CDR3 DNA sequence: TGCAGTGCTAGTAGGTCAGTTAATTCACCCCTCCACTTT. This gives the protein CSASRSVNSPLHF.

The rearrangement links TRBV27 to TRBJ2-1, with 11 bases that match TRBD2. This CDR3 has 14 amino acids. Trimming removed 3 bases from V and 12 bases from J; junction bases left unmatched: 7. The germline CDR1 and CDR2 sequences are MNHEY and SMNVEV (reference sequence). The CDR3 spells CASSFGTSGPGQFF. The DNA for the CDR3 is TGTGCCAGCAGTTTCGGGACTAGCGGACCGGGGCAGTTCTTC.

In DNA, the CDR3 is TGTGCCAGCAGCCTGAGCACTGAAGCTTTCTTT. Residues: CASSLSTEAFF. The rearrangement links TRBV14 to TRBJ1-1; D not resolved. V was pared by 4 bases and J by 4 bases, with 4 bases between. This CDR3 is 11 amino acids long. Per germline, CDR1 SGHDN and CDR2 FVKESK.

The CDR3 is CASSLTAFQETQYF. DNA of the CDR3: TGCGCCAGCAGCTTGACAGCTTTTCAAGAGACCCAGTACTTC. This sequence joins TRBV5-1 and TRBJ2-5, with D unresolved. Germline-derived CDR1 and CDR2 are SGHRS and YFSETQ. The CDR3 has 14 residues. The germline V and J ends were trimmed by 1 base and 2 bases, with 9 bases remaining between them. Full variable domain (remainder filled in from reference TRBV5-1 and TRBJ2-5): KAGVTQTPRYLIKTRGQQVTLSCSPISGHRSVSWYQQTPGQGLQFLFEYFSETQRNKGNFPGRFSGRQFSNSRSEMNVSTLELGDSALYLCASSLTAFQETQYFGPGTRLLVL.

The genes are TRBV28 and TRBJ1-3; perhaps TRBD1 as D (5 bases). The CDR3 sequence is 15 residues long. The germline V gene has CDR1 MDHEN and CDR2 SYDVKM. The V end was cut by 6 bases, the J end by 0 bases, with 12 bases between. The CDR3 protein is CASSPGRSSGNTIYF. The CDR3 DNA is TGTGCCAGCAGCCCGGGACGGAGCTCTGGAAACACCATATATTTT.

The CDR3 region has the DNA TGTGCCAGCGGACAGTCCACCGGGGAGCTGTTTTTT. This translates into CASGQSTGELFF. The J gene is TRBJ2-2, the V gene TRBV6-6; tentative D call: TRBD1 (6 bases). The CDR3 extends over 12 amino acids. Germline lookup yields CDR1 MNHNY and CDR2 SVGAGI (reference sequence). Trimming left V 8 bases short and J 4 bases short, with 8 bases between.

This CDR3 is CASSLVRYGYTF. In nucleotides, the CDR3 is TGTGCCAGCAGCTTGGTTCGGTATGGCTACACCTTC. The V gene is TRBV5-6, the J gene TRBJ1-2, with no clear D. Trimming removed 0 bases at V and 5 bases at J, with 5 bases between. The germline CDR1 and CDR2 sequences are SGHDT and YYEEEE. This CDR3 spans 12 amino acids.

The rearrangement joins TRBV5-1 to TRBJ1-4; the match to TRBD1 covers 11 bases. V shed 4 bases, J shed 10 bases, and the junction held 18 bases outside the gene matches. The CDR3 is 18 amino acids. Germline lookup yields CDR1 SGHRS and CDR2 YFSETQ. This CDR3 is CASSTSGQGAGALRKLFF. The DNA of the CDR3 is TGCGCCAGCAGCACCTCTGGACAGGGGGCTGGTGCGTTGAGAAAACTGTTTTTT.

The chain uses TRBV9 and TRBJ1-4, with D maybe TRBD1 (6 bases). This CDR3 has 14 amino acids. V was pared by 7 bases and J by 8 bases, with 18 bases between. CDR1 and CDR2 from the germline V gene are SGDLS and YYNGEE. The CDR3 DNA sequence: TGTGCCAGCGGTTGGACCCAGGGGCGGGAAAAACTGTTTTTT. It encodes CASGWTQGREKLFF.

In this sample, this clone turned up once. CDR3 in amino acids: CASSLFSYGYTF. CDR3 DNA: TGTGCCAGTAGTCTCTTTAGCTATGGCTACACCTTC. The rearrangement links TRBV19 to TRBJ1-2; unclear D gene. This CDR3 has 12 amino acids. Trimming left V 5 bases short and J 4 bases short, with 8 bases between. The V gene's germline CDR1 is LNHDA and CDR2 SQIVND (reference sequence).

The chain recombines TRBV5-8 with TRBJ1-1; no reliable D call. The CDR3 runs to 14 residues. Germline-derived CDR1 and CDR2 are SGHTS and YDEGEE. Trimming removed 0 bases from V and 5 bases from J, with 11 bases in between. The CDR3 nucleotides are TGTGCCAGCAGCTTGGATAGGTTTAGTACTGAAGCTTTCTTT. Protein product: CASSLDRFSTEAFF. Full variable domain (missing parts from reference TRBV5-8 and TRBJ1-1): EAGVTQSPTHLIKTRGQQATLRCSPISGHTSVYWYQQALGLGLQFLLWYDEGEERNRGNFPPRFSGRQFPNYSSELNVNALELEDSALYLCASSLDRFSTEAFFGQGTRLTVV.